These 10 T cell receptor beta chains were all obtained from the same sample, sequenced in a study of long-term antiretroviral therapy in people with HIV. Samples were assayed with immunoSEQ v3.0 at survey level. Profiled with immunoSEQ multiplex PCR; TCRdb holds only in-frame clones, not every one. This sample has about 35,000 clones, with 65% to 80% found just once. Specimen: unsorted PBMCs, collected 2 years after starting antiretroviral therapy. The receptor set was obtained from a woman aged 50 to 65 with HIV.

This clone came up once. The CDR3 DNA sequence: TGCGCCAGCAGCCAGGGAGGGATCCAAAAGGAGACCCAGTACTTC. Its translation is CASSQGGIQKETQYF. The chain links TRBV4-1 to TRBJ2-5; TRBD2 matches 7 bases. CDR1 MGHRA and CDR2 YSYEKL come from the germline V gene. The trim removed 3 bases at V and 5 bases at J, leaving 9 bases unmatched. CDR3 length equals 15 residues.

The rearrangement links TRBV19 to TRBJ2-1; 10 bases are a match to TRBD1. CDR3 size: 14 residues. V lost 4 bases, J lost 10 bases, and 7 bases stayed unmatched. Germline CDR1 is LNHDA and CDR2 is SQIVND (reference sequence). This CDR3 is CASSTGTGVGEQFF. CDR3 in DNA: TGTGCCAGTAGTACCGGGACAGGGGTCGGAGAGCAGTTCTTC.

This chain joins TRBV27 and TRBJ1-3, with 8 bases aligning to TRBD1. V shed 6 bases, J shed 0 bases, and the junction held 4 bases outside the gene matches. Germline V gives CDR1 MNHEY, CDR2 SMNVEV (reference sequence). This CDR3 is built from 15 residues. CDR3 nucleotide sequence: TGTGCCAGCAGCCAAACAGGGGGCTCTGGAAACACCATATATTTT. It translates to CASSQTGGSGNTIYF.

The chain employs TRBV4-2 and TRBJ2-7, with no clear D. Germline CDR1 is LGHNA and CDR2 is YNFKEQ. The CDR3 totals 14 residues. V was trimmed by 0 bases and J by 3 bases, leaving 9 bases between them. Here the CDR3 reads CASSQDGLNYEQYF. The CDR3 region has the DNA TGTGCCAGCAGCCAAGATGGTTTGAACTACGAGCAGTACTTC.

The rearrangement uses TRBV27 and TRBJ2-3, with D maybe TRBD2 (5 bases). V was clipped by 6 bases and J by 0 bases, with 13 bases between them. Germline V gene data show CDR1 as MNHEY and CDR2 as SMNVEV (reference sequence). The CDR3 extends over 15 amino acids. For the CDR3, the DNA is TGTGCCAGCAGCCTACAAGCGGAAAGCACAGATACGCAGTATTTT. Protein: CASSLQAESTDTQYF.

V usage is TRBV9 and J usage is TRBJ1-5, with TRBD1 as a possible D gene (5 bases). There are 14 residues in the CDR3. Between the trimmed V and J ends, which lost 0 bases and 9 bases, there was a span of 13 bases. Germline CDR1 reads SGDLS; CDR2 reads YYNGEE. The CDR3 here is CASSVGQITWPQHF. The CDR3 bases are TGTGCCAGCAGCGTAGGACAGATAACCTGGCCCCAGCATTTT.

The chain employs TRBV11-2 and TRBJ2-7, with D unresolved. V was cut by 3 bases and J by 0 bases, with 6 bases left in between. Germline CDR1 reads SGHAT; CDR2 reads FQNNGV. CDR3 length: 13 amino acids. CDR3 in DNA: TGTGCCAGCAGCTTCGAGAGCTCCTACGAGCAGTACTTC. It translates to CASSFESSYEQYF.

This chain uses TRBV5-1 with TRBJ2-3, with D perhaps matching TRBD1 or TRBD2 (5 bases each). There are 16 residues in the CDR3. Trimming removed 2 bases from V and 0 bases from J, with 13 bases in between. Per the germline V gene, CDR1 is SGHRS and CDR2 is YFSETQ. CDR3 sequence (DNA): TGCGCCAGCAGCTTTTGGACTGACAGTAGCACAGATACGCAGTATTTT. Amino acids: CASSFWTDSSTDTQYF. Based on the CDR3 plus reference TRBV5-1 and TRBJ2-3, the full variable domain is KAGVTQTPRYLIKTRGQQVTLSCSPISGHRSVSWYQQTPGQGLQFLFEYFSETQRNKGNFPGRFSGRQFSNSRSEMNVSTLELGDSALYLCASSFWTDSSTDTQYFGPGTRLTVL.

The chain is built from TRBV11-3 and TRBJ2-3, with TRBD1 matching 8 bases. The junction had 7 bases not matched to a gene; V was cut back by 5 bases and J by 0 bases. Germline CDR1 is SGHNT and CDR2 is YENEEA. The CDR3 sequence is 16 residues long. In DNA, the CDR3 is TGTGCCAGCAGCCCCGGGACAGGCCTTAGCACAGATACGCAGTATTTT. Translation gives CASSPGTGLSTDTQYF.

This clone turned up a few times. The chain joins TRBV9 to TRBJ2-1; 7 bases are a match to TRBD2. The CDR3 covers 13 residues. With 7 bases clipped from V and 3 bases from J, the junction kept 4 bases outside the gene matches. Germline loops: CDR1 SGDLS, CDR2 YYNGEE. CDR3 loop: CASGLADYNEQFF. Written as DNA, the CDR3 is TGTGCCAGCGGTCTAGCGGACTACAATGAGCAGTTCTTC.